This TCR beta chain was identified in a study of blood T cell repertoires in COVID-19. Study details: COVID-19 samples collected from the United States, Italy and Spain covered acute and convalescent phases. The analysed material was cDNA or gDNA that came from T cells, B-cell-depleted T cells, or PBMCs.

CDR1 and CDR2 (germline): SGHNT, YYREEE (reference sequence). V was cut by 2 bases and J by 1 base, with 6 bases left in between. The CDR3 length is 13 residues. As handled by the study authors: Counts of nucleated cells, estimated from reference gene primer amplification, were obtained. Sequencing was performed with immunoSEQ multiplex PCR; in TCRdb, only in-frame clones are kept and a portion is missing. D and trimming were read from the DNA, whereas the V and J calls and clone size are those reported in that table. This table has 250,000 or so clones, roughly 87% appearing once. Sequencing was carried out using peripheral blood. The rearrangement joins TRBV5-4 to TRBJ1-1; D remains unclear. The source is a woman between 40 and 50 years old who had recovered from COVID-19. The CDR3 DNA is TGTGCCAGCAGCTTTTCAGAGAACACTGAAGCTTTCTTT. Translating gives CASSFSENTEAFF.